Each of the 21 T cell receptor beta chains below was sequenced from the same sample in a study of cytomegalovirus exposure and HLA in healthy donors. PCR involved 60 Vbeta and 13 Jbeta primers. TCRdb's table, derived via immunoSEQ multiplex PCR, lists solely in-frame clones and lacks some. The table records hundreds of thousands of clones, 70% to 80% of them present only once. The sample taken for sequencing was PBMCs. All receptors derive from an older woman in good health and CMV-seropositive.

V is TRBV11-2 and J is TRBJ2-2; 10 bases match TRBD2. The CDR3 contains 19 residues. Germline CDR1 SGHAT, CDR2 FQNNGV. The J segment lost 5 bases and the V segment lost 0 bases, leaving 12 bases of the junction unmatched. Here the CDR3 reads CASSLDLGLAALGTGELFF. The CDR3, as DNA: TGTGCCAGCAGCTTAGACTTAGGACTAGCGGCACTGGGAACCGGGGAGCTGTTTTTT.

This chain joins TRBV4-1 and TRBJ1-1; TRBD1 is a possible D gene (6 bases). CDR1 is MGHRA and CDR2 is YSYEKL in the germline V gene. V was shortened by 0 bases and J by 3 bases, with 11 bases between the two germline ends. This CDR3 is built from 15 residues. Written as DNA, the CDR3 is TGCGCCAGCAGCCAAGACCCGGACAGATACACTGAAGCTTTCTTT. It is translated as CASSQDPDRYTEAFF.

This clone occurred a few times. This sample also contains other DNA sequences that code for the same CDR3. The chain uses TRBV7-8 and TRBJ2-7; possible D gene TRBD1, 6 bases. The CDR3 has 13 amino acids. CDR1 is SGHVS and CDR2 is FQNEAQ in the germline V gene. V was pared by 5 bases and J by 4 bases, with 12 bases between. CDR3 coding DNA: TGTGCCAGCAGCCCAAGACAGGCATACGAGCAGTACTTC. Its translation: CASSPRQAYEQYF.

This clone was picked up a small number of times. V usage is TRBV4-2 and J usage is TRBJ2-7, with TRBD2 identical over 10 bases. Germline lookup yields CDR1 LGHNA and CDR2 YNFKEQ. V dropped 8 bases and J dropped 3; count of bases not matched to a gene: 16. This CDR3 has 17 residues. The CDR3 nucleotides are TGTGCCAGCTCCATGGGCCGGCTAGCGGGGGAAATCTACGAGCAGTACTTC. Protein sequence: CASSMGRLAGEIYEQYF.

The chain recombines TRBV6-1 with TRBJ1-2; D ambiguous. Germline CDR1 is MNHNS and CDR2 is SASEGT. The CDR3 extends over 14 amino acids. V lost 3 bases and J 3 bases, leaving 11 bases between the germline ends. The CDR3, as DNA: TGTGCCAGCAGTGACTCTTTCAGGTACTATGGCTACACCTTC. Its protein product is CASSDSFRYYGYTF.

The chain is built from TRBV15 and TRBJ1-3; no clear D gene. The germline V gene encodes CDR1 LNHNV and CDR2 YYDKDF (reference sequence). V was cut by 0 bases and J by 0 bases, with 9 bases left in between. CDR3 size: 16 residues. The CDR3 coding sequence is TGTGCCACCAGCAGAGACAGAGGGAGCTCTGGAAACACCATATATTTT. Translation gives CATSRDRGSSGNTIYF.

The V gene is TRBV7-2, the J gene TRBJ1-2, with a tentative D call TRBD1 (6 bases). V was pared by 3 bases and J by 9 bases, with 14 bases between. CDR3 length: 13 amino acids. The germline gives CDR1 SGHTA, CDR2 FQGNSA. The CDR3 reads CASSFGTPRRYTF. DNA for the CDR3: TGTGCCAGCAGCTTCGGGACACCTAGACGCTACACCTTC. Full variable domain (rest looked up from reference TRBV7-2 and TRBJ1-2): GAGVSQSPSNKVTEKGKDVELRCDPISGHTALYWYRQSLGQGLEFLIYFQGNSAPDKSGLPSDRFSAERTGGSVSTLTIQRTQQEDSAVYLCASSFGTPRRYTFGSGTRLTVV.

CDR3: CASSEARTGGYEQYF. The CDR3 coding sequence is TGTGCCAGCAGCGAGGCGCGGACAGGGGGCTACGAGCAGTACTTC. V usage is TRBV5-6 and J usage is TRBJ2-7, with 10 positions matching TRBD1. Germline V gene sequence: CDR1 SGHDT, CDR2 YYEEEE. V dropped 4 bases and J dropped 3; count of bases not matched to a gene: 7. This CDR3 is 15 amino acids long.

The chain has TRBV6-6 and TRBJ2-7; 7 nucleotides align to TRBD1. CDR1 and CDR2 (germline): MNHNY, SVGAGI (reference sequence). V was pared by 4 bases and J by 6 bases, with 6 bases of the junction left unmatched. CDR3 size: 13 residues. CDR3 coding DNA: TGTGCCAGCAGTTTGACAGGGTTAAGCGAGCAGTACTTC. As protein: CASSLTGLSEQYF.

V is TRBV10-2 and J is TRBJ2-2, with D perhaps matching TRBD2 (5 bases). CDR1 WSHSY and CDR2 SAAADI come from the germline V gene. Trimming cost V 2 bases and J 3 bases, with 10 bases left between them. CDR3 size: 15 residues. CDR3 coding DNA: TGCGCCAGCAGTGAGCCTGGACTCTACACCGGGGAGCTGTTTTTT. Its protein is CASSEPGLYTGELFF.

This clone occurred a few times. J is TRBJ2-7 and V is TRBV4-1, with 8 bases that match TRBD1. With V trimmed by 1 base and J by 4 bases, 6 bases remained unmatched. Looked up from germline, CDR1 is MGHRA and CDR2 is YSYEKL. The CDR3 length is 15 residues. The CDR3 DNA reads as TGCGCCAGCAGCCAAGTCGGGCAGGGGGCTTACGAGCAGTACTTC. It yields the protein CASSQVGQGAYEQYF.

As concerns this clone: At one of its ends the junction is not consistent with the germline gene, which may arise from a read error. This sequence joins TRBV27 and TRBJ2-7; D is unclear. Germline V gene sequence: CDR1 MNHEY, CDR2 SMNVEV (reference sequence). The CDR3 totals 13 residues. The DNA for the CDR3 is TGTGCCAGCAGTTTGGGCCTTATGGGCGAGCAGTGCTTC. Protein sequence: CASSLGLMGEQCF.

This clone was observed a single time. V gene TRBV21-1 combines with J gene TRBJ2-7; the table gives TRBD2 as D, unverified against the DNA. TRBV21-1 is recorded as a pseudogene. The CDR3 contains 15 residues. The CDR3 loop reads CASSKRTRSSYEQYF. The CDR3 DNA sequence: TGTGCCAGCAGCAAAAGGACTAGGAGCTCCTACGAGCAGTACTTC.

This clone was counted between two and nine times. This chain uses TRBV5-1 with TRBJ1-4; 8 positions agree with TRBD1. V shed 7 bases and J 1 base; nucleotides not matched to a gene: 3. From germline, CDR1 is SGHRS and CDR2 YFSETQ. The CDR3 consists of 14 residues. CDR3 nucleotide sequence: TGCGCCAGCCGCGACAGGGGAACTAATGAAAAACTGTTTTTT. This gives the protein CASRDRGTNEKLFF.

The genes are TRBV29-1 and TRBJ1-2; 12 bases agree with TRBD1. CDR1 and CDR2 from the germline V gene are SQVTM and ANQGSEA. The CDR3 consists of 14 residues. V dropped 6 bases and J dropped 8; count of bases not matched to a gene: 10. The CDR3 reads CSVNSGTGGEGYTF. Here the CDR3 DNA reads TGCAGCGTCAACTCCGGGACAGGGGGCGAAGGCTACACCTTC.

V gene TRBV18 combines with J gene TRBJ1-1; D remains ambiguous. V gave up 3 bases and J gave up 2 bases, with 10 bases separating them. The CDR3 covers 14 residues. From germline, CDR1 is KGHSH and CDR2 LQKENI. The CDR3 region has the DNA TGTGCCAGCTCACCTGGTCAGTCAAACACTGAAGCTTTCTTT. Translating gives CASSPGQSNTEAFF.

This clone has only a few counts. The chain employs TRBV6-5 and TRBJ2-3, with 7 bases aligning to TRBD1. This CDR3 comprises 15 residues. The V segment lost 6 bases and the J segment 8 bases; nucleotides outside the gene matches: 14. Germline V gene sequence: CDR1 MNHEY, CDR2 SVGAGI. In DNA form, the CDR3 reads TGTGCCAGCAGGCGTGAAGGACAGGCGATGGGTACGCAGTATTTT. This sequence encodes CASRREGQAMGTQYF.

In this sample, this clone turned up a few times. This chain uses TRBV6-5 with TRBJ1-2; the match to TRBD1 covers 9 bases. The CDR3 is 15 amino acids. Looked up from germline, CDR1 is MNHEY and CDR2 is SVGAGI. V shed 2 bases, J shed 8 bases, and the junction held 9 bases outside the gene matches. The CDR3 spells CASSYDGQGRRGYTF. The DNA of the CDR3 is TGTGCCAGCAGTTACGACGGACAGGGGCGGAGAGGCTACACCTTC.

The V call is TRBV5-6, the J call TRBJ1-2; no firm D call. Germline V gene data show CDR1 as SGHDT and CDR2 as YYEEEE. The CDR3 is 11 amino acids. The V end was cut by 4 bases, the J end by 2 bases, with 3 bases between. The CDR3 bases are TGTGCCAGCAGCCAAAACTATGGCTACACCTTC. It specifies CASSQNYGYTF. Full variable domain (remainder filled in from reference TRBV5-6 and TRBJ1-2): DAGVTQSPTHLIKTRGQQVTLRCSPKSGHDTVSWYQQALGQGPQFIFQYYEEEERQRGNFPDRFSGHQFPNYSSELNVNALLLGDSALYLCASSQNYGYTFGSGTRLTVV.

V is TRBV2 and J is TRBJ2-1; possibly TRBD1 for D (6 bases). Germline-derived CDR1 and CDR2 are SNHLY and FYNNEI. The CDR3 spans 14 residues. Trimming stripped 6 bases from V and 5 bases from J, with 14 bases between. The CDR3 DNA sequence: TGTGCCAGCAGCTCACAGGGTAGGGACAATGAGCAGTTCTTC. This sequence encodes CASSSQGRDNEQFF.

The chain carries TRBV7-9 and TRBJ2-3; TRBD1 might be the D (6 bases). Per germline, CDR1 SEHNR and CDR2 FQNEAQ (reference sequence). V was cut by 2 bases and J by 6 bases, with 15 bases left in between. The CDR3 has 15 residues. In nucleotides, the CDR3 is TGTGCCAGCAGCTTATGGGGGCTCCGGGACGATACGCAGTATTTT. Its translation is CASSLWGLRDDTQYF.